The rows below give T cell receptor beta chains drawn from one sample of a study of blood T cell repertoires in COVID-19. Clones were sequenced by immunoSEQ multiplex PCR, and TCRdb holds only the in-frame ones, with some missing. The repertoire has roughly 260,000 clones, around nine tenths of them found once; the top ten carry around 2.2%. The sequenced sample was peripheral blood. These TCRs come from a woman between 35 and 50 years old who had recovered from COVID-19. Each CDR3 is given with its conserved first and last residue. Fields, in order: clone size, V gene, J gene, D gene, CDR3 DNA, CDR3 protein. A D gene is named only where the DNA matches it firmly. Expanded clones get a size class; other rows say once, few or many, or leave the size out.

once,TRBV6-2/TRBV6-3,TRBJ2-6,.,TGTGCCAGCAGCAGAACAGGGCTGGGTGGGGCCAACGTCCTGACTTTC,CASSRTGLGGANVLTF
.,TRBV5-1,TRBJ2-6,TRBD1,TGCGCCAGCAGCTCCGACCGGGACAGGGGAATCTCTGGGGCCAACGTCCTGACTTTC,CASSSDRDRGISGANVLTF
.,TRBV11-3,TRBJ2-3,TRBD2,TGTGCCAGCAGCCGGACTAGCGGACCCGTCACAGATACGCAGTATTTT,CASSRTSGPVTDTQYF
.,TRBV3-1/TRBV3-2,TRBJ1-1,.,TGTGCCAGCAGCCAAGATGGATTGGGGGCGAGAATGAACACTGAAGCTTTCTTT,CASSQDGLGARMNTEAFF
.,TRBV6-1,TRBJ2-7,TRBD1,TGTGCCAGCAGTGAAGCGACAGGGGGCCTCTACGAGCAGTACTTC,CASSEATGGLYEQYF
.,TRBV16,TRBJ1-4,TRBD1,TGTGCCAGCAGCCAATCCGGGACAGTTAATGAAAAACTGTTTTTT,CASSQSGTVNEKLFF
once,TRBV5-4,TRBJ2-6,TRBD2,TGTGCCAGCAGCCCATCGGGACTAGCGGCCTCTGGGGCCAACGTCCTGACTTTC,CASSPSGLAASGANVLTF
.,TRBV4-3,TRBJ1-2,TRBD1,TGCGCCAGCAGGCCCGGGACAGGAGGCTATGGCTACACCTTC,CASRPGTGGYGYTF
.,TRBV7-9,TRBJ1-1,.,TGTGCCAGCAGCTTAGCGGACAGTAGTGGAGAAGCTTTCTTT,CASSLADSSGEAFF
.,TRBV19,TRBJ2-7,TRBD2,TGTGCCAGTAGTCGCGGGGGGGGGCGCCGCGACGAGCAGTACTTC,CASSRGGGRRDEQYF
.,TRBV11-3,TRBJ2-3,.,TGTGCCAGCAGCTTAGATGGGGGGACCCCTGATACGCAGTATTTT,CASSLDGGTPDTQYF
.,TRBV5-1,TRBJ2-1,TRBD2,TGCGCCAGCAGCTTCAGCGGGAGCTCCTACAATGAGCAGTTCTTC,CASSFSGSSYNEQFF
few,TRBV2,TRBJ2-3,TRBD1,TGTGCCAGCACCCTTACAGGGGGCACAGATACGCAGTATTTT,CASTLTGGTDTQYF
.,TRBV19,TRBJ2-7,.,TGTGCCAGTAGTTCCACCGGGACTTCCCGGCAGTACTTC,CASSSTGTSRQYF
.,TRBV7-9,TRBJ1-4,TRBD1,TGTGCCAGCAGCACCCGGGACAGGGACGAAGAAAAACTGTTTTTT,CASSTRDRDEEKLFF
.,TRBV7-2,TRBJ1-2,.,TGTGCCAGCAGCTTAGATTCAGGGAACTATGGCTACACCTTC,CASSLDSGNYGYTF
.,TRBV6-4,TRBJ2-2,.,TGTGCCAGCAGTGATGGTCGGGGAAACACCGGGGAGCTGTTTTTT,CASSDGRGNTGELFF
.,TRBV4-2,TRBJ1-4,.,TGTGCCAGCAGCCAAGAGGGGAGTCCGGATGAAAAACTGTTTTTT,CASSQEGSPDEKLFF
.,TRBV7-2,TRBJ1-1,.,TGTGCCAGCAGCTTAGAGAGTCGGAGGACTGTGAACACTGAAGCTTTCTTT,CASSLESRRTVNTEAFF
.,TRBV11-1,TRBJ1-1,.,TGTGCCAGCAGCTTAGGGCCCGCTGAAGCTTTCTTT,CASSLGPAEAFF
.,TRBV7-6,TRBJ1-3,TRBD1,TGTGCCAGCAGCTTAGCCGGGACAGGGGGAAACACCATATATTTT,CASSLAGTGGNTIYF
once,TRBV5-4,TRBJ2-5,TRBD1,TGTGCCAGCAGCTTTCCCCAGGGGGAGCAAGAGACCCAGTACTTC,CASSFPQGEQETQYF
.,TRBV9,TRBJ2-1,.,TGTGCCAGCAGCGTTAGCGGAGGCTCCTACAATGAGCAGTTCTTC,CASSVSGGSYNEQFF
once,TRBV11-2,TRBJ1-3,.,TGTGCCAGCACCCCTGGGGGGGGGATCTCTGGAAACACCATATATTTT,CASTPGGGISGNTIYF
.,TRBV7-3,TRBJ1-2,TRBD1,TGTGCCAGCTCCCTTGGGGCAGGGGGCGACTATGGCTACACCTTC,CASSLGAGGDYGYTF
.,TRBV10-3,TRBJ2-7,TRBD2,TGTGCCATCAGTGGACCGGGACTAGCGGACTCCTACGAGCAGTACTTC,CAISGPGLADSYEQYF
.,TRBV5-6,TRBJ2-7,TRBD1,TGTGCCAGCAGCTGGGGTGGGGACAGCTACGAGCAGTACTTC,CASSWGGDSYEQYF
.,TRBV5-1,TRBJ2-1,TRBD2,TGCGCCAGCAGCTACATGGGACTAGCGGGAGTCTACAATGAGCAGTTCTTC,CASSYMGLAGVYNEQFF
once,TRBV5-1,TRBJ1-4,TRBD1,TGCGCCCGAACGAGACAGGGAAAGGAAAAACTGTTTTTT,CARTRQGKEKLFF
.,TRBV27,TRBJ2-1,TRBD2,TGTGCCTCACAACTAGCGGGAGGGAGTAATGAGCAGTTCTTC,CASQLAGGSNEQFF
.,TRBV5-5,TRBJ1-2,TRBD1,TGTGCCAGCAGCTCGACAGGGCCGGACACCTTC,CASSSTGPDTF
.,TRBV4-1,TRBJ2-5,.,TGCGCCAGCAGCCTCGGGCTGGGGGGAAGTTGGGAGACCCAGTACTTC,CASSLGLGGSWETQYF
.,TRBV23-1,TRBJ2-7,.,TGCGCCAGCAGTCAATCGATTATAGGGAGCGACGAGCAGTACTTC,CASSQSIIGSDEQYF
.,TRBV4-1,TRBJ1-2,.,TGCGCCAGCAGCCAAGGAGAAGGGGCCCCTACCCTTCTCTATGGCTACACCTTC,CASSQGEGAPTLLYGYTF
.,TRBV5-1,TRBJ1-3,.,TGCGCCAGCAGCTTGTTTCCCGGACAGAGGATCTCTGGAAACACCATATATTTT,CASSLFPGQRISGNTIYF
.,TRBV11-2,TRBJ2-5,TRBD1,TGTGCCAGCAGCTTAGGGGACAGGGTCCAAGAGACCCAGTACTTC,CASSLGDRVQETQYF
.,TRBV27,TRBJ2-3,.,TGTGCCAGCTTCGGGGTGGGGACAGATACGCAGTATTTT,CASFGVGTDTQYF
.,TRBV27,TRBJ2-4,.,TGTGCCAGCACCCCCCTGGGGGGTCCAGGGGGGACCAAAAACATTCAGTACTTC,CASTPLGGPGGTKNIQYF
.,TRBV19,TRBJ2-1,TRBD1,TGTGCCAGTAGTAAGACCTCTGACAGGGTAAATGAGCAGTTCTTC,CASSKTSDRVNEQFF
.,TRBV5-1,TRBJ2-7,TRBD1,TGCGCCAGCAGCTTACAACAGTCAGGGGGCCACGAGCAGTACTTC,CASSLQQSGGHEQYF
.,TRBV25-1,TRBJ1-6,.,TGTGCCAGCAGTGAGTACGGGGGGATGCTTTCACCCCTCCACTTT,CASSEYGGMLSPLHF
.,TRBV4-3,TRBJ2-7,TRBD1,TGCGCCAGCAGCCAAGGAGGGGGCGGCTACGAGCAGTACTTC,CASSQGGGGYEQYF
.,TRBV19,TRBJ1-1,.,TGTGCCAGTACCCTATACGCCGGGACACCGAACACTGAAGCTTTCTTT,CASTLYAGTPNTEAFF
.,TRBV6-6,TRBJ1-5,.,TGTGCCAGCAGCTTAAGGGGCGGCGGCAATCAGCCCCAGCATTTT,CASSLRGGGNQPQHF
.,TRBV25-1,TRBJ1-5,.,TGTGCCAGCAGTGAATGGACTCTCCAGGATCAGCCCCAGCATTTT,CASSEWTLQDQPQHF